This TCR beta chain was sequenced for a study of cytomegalovirus exposure and HLA in healthy donors. Study details: A prior study identified 90 million to 120 million unique TCR beta sequences from 180 million or so T cells. General study points: In a later analysis, a missense DCLRE1C variant was linked to TCR beta V- and J-gene trimming.

Healthy donors of bone marrow made up the group. The germline V gene has CDR1 LNHDA and CDR2 SQIVND (reference sequence). The CDR3 sequence is 15 residues long. V trimming: 3 bases; J trimming: 1 base; junction bases outside the gene matches: 2. PCR involved 60 Vbeta and 13 Jbeta primers. Authors' data handling: Per a later analysis, the number of unique TCR beta chains was some 80 million, of which about 11 million were shared. Clones were read by immunoSEQ multiplex PCR, and TCRdb kept only the in-frame ones, dropping some. The D gene and trimming were derived from the DNA, and the V and J assignments and clone size from that table. Of about 250,000 clones listed, roughly 70% are singletons. Concerning this clone itself: The antigen remains unidentified.

The chain combines TRBV19 with TRBJ2-1, with TRBD2 identical over 8 bases. The TCR was taken from a female donor in good health and CMV-seronegative. The source material was PBMCs. This CDR3 reads CASSIGTSSYNEQFF. The CDR3, as DNA: TGTGCCAGTAGTATTGGGACTAGTTCCTACAATGAGCAGTTCTTC.